This section outlines one T cell receptor (beta chain) sequence together with its context. Its antigen remains unidentified. There are no base qualities to consult, and no much larger clone falls within one base. The data are from a study of blood T cell repertoires in COVID-19 (dated by TCRdb to the early 2020s). A note on the overall study: Collaborator samples came from the United States, Italy and Spain and covered acute and convalescent phases of COVID-19. The prospective study material was composed of cDNA or gDNA derived from T cells, B-cell-depleted T cells, or PBMCs. The dataset comprised deeply sampled blood TCRbeta repertoires from subjects exposed to, actively infected with, or recovered from COVID-19. The repertoires were released in a freely available public database intended as a resource for research on the immune response to SARS-CoV-2. The samples were drawn from two sources: the first 160 participants of the ongoing ImmuneRACE study, and 950 to 1,500 subjects contributed by 6 global collaborators. Nearly every sample came with metadata listing a de-identified subject ID, COVID-19 status, age in years and sex. HLA class I and class II types, where available, came from metadata supplied by the sample provider rather than from assay-based typing. Beyond this particular receptor, the publication reports: How much clinical and demographic metadata was included differed by source and by participant, and the metadata was provided uncurated.

The collaborating institutions used their own protocols to collect whole blood in K2EDTA tubes. For TCRbeta analysis, collaborator samples were shipped as frozen whole blood, as isolated PBMCs, or as DNA extracted from either sample type. The immunoSEQ Assay, a bias-controlled multiplex PCR, was used to amplify TCRbeta CDR3 regions from genomic DNA. The source study handled its data this way. Nucleated cell counts per sample were estimated from amplification of reference gene primers within the assay. To quantify the absolute abundance of each unique TCRbeta CDR3 rearrangement, sequence reads were collapsed and filtered. For each sample, productive Simpson clonality was calculated as the square root of Simpson's diversity index over productive rearrangements. TCRdb obtained this table from immuneACCESS and retained in-frame rearrangements with V and J assigned. These tables miss some clones; where compared with another copy, unresolved V genes account for less than half of the shortfall, and the remainder is unexplained. The D gene and trimming were derived from the DNA, and the V and J assignments and clone size from that table. The sample includes around 32,000 clones, with about 92% observed a single time. The ten biggest clones cover approximately 0.88% of the sample.

After removal of 7 bases from V and 0 bases from J, the junction retains 8 bases not matched to a gene. CDR1 and CDR2 (MNHNY, SVGAGI) derive from the germline V gene (reference sequence). Measured from the cysteine to the phenylalanine, the CDR3 is 16 residues long. Only the CDR3 part of the read is kept: 48 bases, read in frame from the first base. The clonotype comes from a male donor with active COVID-19. The sequenced material came from peripheral blood. This sequence uses TRBV6-6 and TRBJ2-1; 8 bases in the junction line up with TRBD2. Here is the DNA: TGTGCCAGCACCCCGGGGGGGCCTAGCTCCTACAATGAGCAGTTCTTC. Protein translation: CASTPGGPSSYNEQFF.